This T cell receptor (beta chain) emerged from a study of T cell changes during pregnancy in multiple sclerosis. Data came from immunoSEQ multiplex PCR; TCRdb stores just in-frame clones and leaves some out. The sample contains just over 35,000 clones, over 85% of which appear only once. The CDR3 extends over 16 amino acids. The rearrangement joins TRBV21-1 to TRBJ2-7; TRBD1, the table's D call, lacks a check against the DNA. TRBV21-1 is listed as a pseudogene. The sequence came from a female donor in good health, enrolled as a control in a pregnancy study. The input for sequencing was CD4+ T cells from peripheral blood mononuclear cells, taken after pregnancy. CDR3 in DNA: TGTGCCAGCAGCAAACCGGAACAGGGGGCGGTCGACGAGCAGTACTTC. It translates to CASSKPEQGAVDEQYF.